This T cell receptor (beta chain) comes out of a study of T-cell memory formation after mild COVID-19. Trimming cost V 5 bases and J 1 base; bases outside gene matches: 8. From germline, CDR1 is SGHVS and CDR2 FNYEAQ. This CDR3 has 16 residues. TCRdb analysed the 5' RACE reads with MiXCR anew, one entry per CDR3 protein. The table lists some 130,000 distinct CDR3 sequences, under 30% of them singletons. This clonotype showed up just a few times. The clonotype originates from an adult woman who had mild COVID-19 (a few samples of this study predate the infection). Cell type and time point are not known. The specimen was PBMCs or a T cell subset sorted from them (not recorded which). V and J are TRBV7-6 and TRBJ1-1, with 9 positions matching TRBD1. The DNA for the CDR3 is TGTGCCAGCAGCGGGGACAGGGCGATGACGAACACTGAAGCTTTCTTT. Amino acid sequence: CASSGDRAMTNTEAFF. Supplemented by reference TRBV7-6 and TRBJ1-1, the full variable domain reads GAGVSQSPRYKVTKRGQDVALRCDPISGHVSLYWYRQALGQGPEFLTYFNYEAQQDKSGLPNDRFSAERPEGSISTLTIQRTEQRDSAMYRCASSGDRAMTNTEAFFGQGTRLTVV.